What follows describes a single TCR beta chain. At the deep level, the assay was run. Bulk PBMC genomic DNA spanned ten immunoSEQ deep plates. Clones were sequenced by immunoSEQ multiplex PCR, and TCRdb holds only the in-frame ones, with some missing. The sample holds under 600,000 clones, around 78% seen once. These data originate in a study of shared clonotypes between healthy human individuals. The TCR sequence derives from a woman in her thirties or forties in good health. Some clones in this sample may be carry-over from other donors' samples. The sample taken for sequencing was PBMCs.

The CDR3 spells CASSSRAGTDTQYF. As DNA, the CDR3 is TGTGCCAGCAGCTCAAGGGCAGGGACAGATACGCAGTATTTT. The chain combines TRBV13 with TRBJ2-3, with D possibly matching TRBD1 (5 bases). This CDR3 region has 14 residues. The germline CDR1 and CDR2 sequences are PRHDT and FYEKMQ (reference sequence). The V and J ends lost 4 bases and 3 bases respectively, with 11 bases between them.